Sequencing of this TCR beta chain was carried out in a study of T cell responses to AZD1222 COVID-19 vaccine. Study conclusions and caveats: Scientists sampled the repertoires only once the peak T cell response had passed.

Assay used: immunoSEQ multiplex PCR; TCRdb lists only in-frame clones, some missing. The sample has 85,000 to 90,000 clones, around 90% seen once. Comments on this clone: Its antigen is as yet unknown.

The specimen comprised peripheral blood, sampled on day 0 of AZD1222 vaccination. This TCR was sampled from an adult in good health.

As DNA, the CDR3 is TGTGCCAGCGTTCTTTTGACGCAGGGCACTGAAGCTTTCTTT. Translating gives CASVLLTQGTEAFF. The J gene is TRBJ1-1, the V gene TRBV6-5, with a tentative D call TRBD1 (5 bases). V lost 8 bases and J lost 4, with 17 bases in between. Germline V CDR1 and CDR2: MNHEY, SVGAGI. CDR3 length equals 14 residues.